These T cell receptor beta chains were read from a single sample in a study of identical twins. TCRdb passed the 5' RACE reads through MiXCR, listing each CDR3 protein once. Of hundreds of thousands of distinct CDR3 sequences listed, 7% are singletons. The same sample was also used in a study of yellow fever vaccine responses in identical twins.

Sequencing was carried out using memory (CD45RO+) T cells sorted from blood. The receptors originated from a woman aged 18-29 years in good health. CDR3s include the opening cysteine and the closing phenylalanine or tryptophan. D genes are given only for firm matches. Only part of the rows carry a size: once, few, many, or a class if the clone is expanded.

TRBV10-3	TRBJ2-1	.	TRBD2	CAIRESASGGLGEQFF	TGTGCCATCAGGGAGAGCGCTAGCGGGGGGCTGGGTGAGCAGTTCTTC
TRBV27	TRBJ2-1	few	TRBD1	CASSLLPGQGTNEQFF	TGTGCCAGCAGTTTACTTCCGGGACAGGGTACTAATGAGCAGTTCTTC
TRBV5-7	TRBJ2-3	.	.	CAISLGRGTLGTDTQYF	TGTGCCATCAGCCTCGGGCGGGGCACCCTGGGAACAGATACGCAGTATTTT
TRBV28	TRBJ2-3	many	.	CASSFSPPRDTQYF	TGTGCCAGCAGTTTCAGTCCACCGAGGGATACGCAGTATTTT
TRBV10-3	TRBJ2-3	many	TRBD2	CAISESNLAGGPDTQYF	TGTGCCATCAGTGAGTCGAACCTAGCGGGGGGTCCAGATACGCAGTATTTT
TRBV20-1	TRBJ2-3	few	.	CSARDGTPRGGHTDTQYF	TGCAGTGCTAGAGATGGGACCCCGAGGGGAGGTCACACAGATACGCAGTATTTT
TRBV7-9	TRBJ2-1	few	TRBD2	CASSFEPAGYYNEQFF	TGTGCCAGCAGCTTCGAGCCAGCGGGATATTACAATGAGCAGTTCTTC
TRBV20-1	TRBJ1-2	many	.	CSATNVLGSGYTF	TGCAGTGCTACAAATGTTCTAGGGAGTGGCTACACCTTC
TRBV7-9	TRBJ2-2	few	.	CASSFSRHTGELFF	TGTGCCAGCAGCTTTAGCAGACACACCGGGGAGCTGTTTTTT
TRBV2	TRBJ1-6	many	TRBD1	CASRTGNSPLHF	TGTGCCAGTAGGACAGGGAATTCACCCCTCCACTTT
TRBV3-1	TRBJ1-4	few	.	CASSQVRDYAAELFF	TGTGCCAGCAGCCAAGTAAGGGATTACGCTGCTGAACTGTTTTTT
TRBV5-8	TRBJ2-5	many	.	CASSTEIIETQYF	TGTGCCAGCAGCACCGAAATTATAGAGACCCAGTACTTC
TRBV12-3/TRBV12-4	TRBJ2-1	many	.	CASSLGGRGEQFF	TGTGCCAGCAGTTTGGGGGGTAGGGGTGAGCAGTTCTTC
TRBV5-1	TRBJ1-1	many	.	CASSPVTGNTEAFF	TGCGCCAGCAGCCCTGTGACAGGGAACACTGAAGCTTTCTTT
TRBV18	TRBJ2-1	.	TRBD2	CASSPTPLGRAAENEQFF	TGTGCCAGCTCACCAACGCCCCTGGGGAGGGCCGCGGAGAATGAGCAGTTCTTC
TRBV3-1	TRBJ2-1	many	.	CASSLLGTPRYEQFF	TGTGCCAGCAGCCTACTCGGGACCCCACGGTATGAGCAGTTCTTC
TRBV19	TRBJ1-3	.	.	CASRQSHFYEAIYF	TGTGCCAGTAGACAGTCCCATTTCTACGAGGCCATATATTTT
TRBV5-1	TRBJ2-7	few	TRBD1	CASSPGQGPTYEQYF	TGCGCCAGCAGCCCCGGACAGGGCCCGACCTACGAGCAGTACTTC
TRBV7-9	TRBJ1-3	few	TRBD1	CASRGQGERNTIYF	TGTGCCAGCAGAGGACAGGGGGAGAGAAACACCATATATTTT
TRBV9	TRBJ2-1	few	TRBD2	CASAAGGPYNEQFF	TGTGCCAGCGCCGCGGGAGGCCCCTACAATGAGCAGTTCTTC
TRBV6-1	TRBJ1-2	few	.	CAGTLTGYGYTF	TGTGCCGGTACACTTACAGGCTATGGCTACACCTTC
TRBV10-3	TRBJ1-4	many	.	CAISESKATTNEKLFF	TGTGCCATCAGTGAGTCCAAGGCAACAACTAATGAAAAACTGTTTTTT
TRBV6-1	TRBJ2-1	.	TRBD2	CASSEVGGTILEQFF	TGTGCCAGCAGTGAGGTCGGGGGGACTATTCTAGAGCAGTTCTTC
TRBV12-3/TRBV12-4	TRBJ1-4	many	.	CASTLVPGVGKLFF	TGTGCCAGCACCCTCGTCCCCGGGGTTGGAAAACTGTTTTTT
TRBV12-3/TRBV12-4	TRBJ1-5	few	TRBD1	CASGFSDRGNGQPQHF	TGTGCCAGCGGGTTCTCGGACAGGGGAAATGGTCAGCCCCAGCATTTT
TRBV11-2	TRBJ2-5	.	TRBD2	CASSRTSGGGETQYF	TGTGCCAGCAGCAGGACTAGCGGGGGGGGGGAGACCCAGTACTTC
TRBV2	TRBJ2-5	.	.	CASSGTQRFQYF	TGTGCCAGCAGTGGGACGCAGCGGTTCCAGTACTTC
TRBV27	TRBJ2-2	many	TRBD1	CASSPGQHTGELFF	TGTGCCAGCAGCCCGGGACAGCACACCGGGGAGCTGTTTTTT
TRBV5-6	TRBJ2-3	many	.	CASSPGRGFTDTQYF	TGTGCCAGCAGCCCGGGACGGGGATTCACAGATACGCAGTATTTT